A single sample gave rise to the 10 T cell receptor beta chains below, sequenced in a study of blood T cell repertoires in COVID-19. Profiling relied on immunoSEQ multiplex PCR, and the TCRdb table lists in-frame clones only, not all of them. Altogether 250,000 to 350,000 clones are present, roughly 88% being singletons, with the ten largest covering about 4.1%. Material for sequencing was PBMCs or T cells enriched from blood (not recorded which). The receptors derive from a woman in her thirties who had recovered from COVID-19.

CDR3 sequence (DNA): TGCGCCAGCAGCCCCCGGGACAGGGAATACCCCACGTTACGCTACGAGCAGTACTTC. Its translation: CASSPRDREYPTLRYEQYF. The chain uses TRBV5-1 and TRBJ2-7; 9 bases line up with TRBD1. CDR3 size: 19 residues. Germline V gives CDR1 SGHRS, CDR2 YFSETQ. The trim removed 4 bases at V and 3 bases at J, leaving 20 bases unmatched.

The chain employs TRBV6-5 and TRBJ1-2; 7 bases match TRBD1. J gave up 3 bases and V 6 bases, and 10 bases lay outside the gene matches. The CDR3 has 15 residues. CDR1 and CDR2 (germline): MNHEY, SVGAGI. In DNA, the CDR3 is TGTGCCAGCAGCCGCAAAAAGGGGGCGGACTATGGCTACACCTTC. Translated: CASSRKKGADYGYTF.

The chain recombines TRBV7-8 with TRBJ1-1, with 8 nucleotides matching TRBD1. V lost 9 bases to trimming and J lost 1 base; unmatched junction nucleotides: 4. CDR3 length: 13 residues. The V gene's germline CDR1 is SGHVS and CDR2 FQNEAQ. The CDR3 loop reads CASNRGGNTEAFF. CDR3 bases: TGTGCCAGTAACAGGGGGGGGAACACTGAAGCTTTCTTT.

The chain couples TRBV11-2 to TRBJ2-3, with 7 bases lining up with TRBD2. The V gene's germline CDR1 is SGHAT and CDR2 FQNNGV. The V gene end was trimmed by 4 bases and the J gene end by 4 bases; junction bases not matched to a gene: 2. This CDR3 region has 13 residues. DNA for the CDR3: TGTGCCAGCAGCTCGACTAGCCCAGATACGCAGTATTTT. This codes for CASSSTSPDTQYF.

This clone has a single count. The V call is TRBV2, the J call TRBJ2-7; 7 nucleotides line up with TRBD1. This CDR3 region has 13 residues. V gave up 8 bases and J gave up 2 bases; unmatched junction bases: 6. CDR1 and CDR2 from the germline V gene are SNHLY and FYNNEI. For the CDR3, the DNA is TGTGCCAGCCGGGACAGAGGGGCCTACGAGCAGTACTTC. Protein sequence: CASRDRGAYEQYF. The whole variable domain, remainder taken from reference TRBV2 and TRBJ2-7, is EPEVTQTPSHQVTQMGQEVILRCVPISNHLYFYWYRQILGQKVEFLVSFYNNEISEKSEIFDDQFSVERPDGSNFTLKIRSTKLEDSAMYFCASRDRGAYEQYFGPGTRLTVT.

V usage is TRBV5-4 and J usage is TRBJ1-4, with TRBD1 matching over 7 bases. Per germline, CDR1 SGHNT and CDR2 YYREEE (reference sequence). This CDR3 is built from 15 residues. The V segment lost 4 bases and the J segment 5 bases; nucleotides outside the gene matches: 8. The CDR3 sequence: CASSGPGTENEKLFF. For the CDR3, the DNA is TGTGCCAGCAGCGGCCCCGGGACAGAGAATGAAAAACTGTTTTTT. Full variable domain (rest looked up from reference TRBV5-4 and TRBJ1-4): ETGVTQSPTHLIKTRGQQVTLRCSSQSGHNTVSWYQQALGQGPQFIFQYYREEENGRGNFPPRFSGLQFPNYSSELNVNALELDDSALYLCASSGPGTENEKLFFGSGTQLSVL.

The chain joins TRBV13 to TRBJ1-3, with D possibly being TRBD1 (5 bases). Germline V CDR1 and CDR2: PRHDT, FYEKMQ (reference sequence). V was shortened by 5 bases and J by 0 bases, with 14 bases between the two germline ends. The CDR3 has 16 amino acids. The CDR3 DNA sequence: TGTGCCAGCAGCAGCAGGGTAAGGGGCTCTGGAAACACCATATATTTT. This encodes CASSSRVRGSGNTIYF.

V is TRBV3-1 (or the pseudogene TRBV3-2) and J is TRBJ1-1; TRBD1 might be the D (6 bases). Germline assignment: CDR1 LGHDT and CDR2 YNNKEL (reference sequence). Trimming stripped 5 bases from V and 4 bases from J, with 14 bases between. The CDR3 is 14 residues long. CDR3 protein: CASSLLTGTTEAFF. In DNA form, the CDR3 reads TGTGCCAGCAGCTTGCTGACAGGTACCACTGAAGCTTTCTTT.

The chain employs TRBV6-5 and TRBJ1-4; D is uncertain. The CDR3 totals 14 residues. Trimming shortened V by 2 bases and J by 5 bases, and 9 bases separated the two germline ends. Germline V gives CDR1 MNHEY, CDR2 SVGAGI. CDR3 residues: CASSYTDGNEKLFF. The CDR3 DNA is TGTGCCAGCAGTTACACCGACGGGAATGAAAAACTGTTTTTT.

V and J are TRBV2 and TRBJ1-1; D ambiguous. This CDR3 has 14 residues. Per the germline V gene, CDR1 is SNHLY and CDR2 is FYNNEI. Trimming pared 2 bases from V and 1 base from J, leaving 8 bases between. CDR3 sequence: CASSEITANTEAFF. As DNA, the CDR3 is TGTGCCAGCAGTGAAATAACAGCGAACACTGAAGCTTTCTTT.